There are a few counts of the clone carrying this T cell receptor (beta chain). What it binds is unknown. The use of a sample-barcoded 5' primer and a J-beta primer mix characterized a second PCR of roughly 6 to 11 cycles. Researchers report that a template-switch adaptor with 12 random nucleotides tagged each cDNA molecule. TCRdb used MiXCR to reprocess the 5' RACE reads, holding one entry per CDR3 protein. The sample lists 600,000 to 850,000 distinct CDR3 sequences; 35% to 45% were seen once. The data were taken from a study of blood T cells in healthy people across ages. The study, taken as a whole, reports: Age brought a roughly linear fall in TCR beta diversity measured per million T cells. Fewer expanded clones and more diversity marked long-lived versus aged donors.

Healthy Caucasian individuals from Russia aged roughly 6 to 90 were enrolled as donors. What was sequenced was blood. The receptor was derived from a woman in her sixties in good health.

CDR3 sequence: CASSGGVRRSDTQYF. The CDR3 nucleotides are TGCGCCAGCAGCGGGGGGGTCCGTAGGTCAGATACGCAGTATTTT. This chain connects TRBV5-1 to TRBJ2-3; TRBD2 aligns across 7 bases. V shed 4 bases and J 4 bases; nucleotides not matched to a gene: 9. CDR1 is SGHRS, CDR2 YFSETQ, per germline. The CDR3 length is 15 residues.